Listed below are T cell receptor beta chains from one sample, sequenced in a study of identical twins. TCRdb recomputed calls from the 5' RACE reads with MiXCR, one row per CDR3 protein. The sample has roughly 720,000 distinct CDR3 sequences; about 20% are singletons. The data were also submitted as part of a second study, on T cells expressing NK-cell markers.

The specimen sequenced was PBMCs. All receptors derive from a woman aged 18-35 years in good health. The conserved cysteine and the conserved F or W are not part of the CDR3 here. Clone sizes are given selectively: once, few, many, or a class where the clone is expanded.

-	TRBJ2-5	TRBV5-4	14	ASSRTSGGFQETQY
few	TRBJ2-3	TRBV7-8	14	ASSTKTGGFADTQY
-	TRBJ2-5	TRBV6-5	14	ASSLADDLSQETQY
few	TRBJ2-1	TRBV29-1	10	SSLAGVNEQF
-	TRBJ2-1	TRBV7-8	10	ASSLGWDEQF
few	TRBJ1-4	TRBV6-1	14	ASILTAGTENEKLF
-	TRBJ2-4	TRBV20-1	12	SAPNRAAKNIQY
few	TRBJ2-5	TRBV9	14	ASSSRLAEDQETQY
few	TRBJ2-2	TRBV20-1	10	SASMNTGELF
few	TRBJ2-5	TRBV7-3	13	ASSSDRGARETQY
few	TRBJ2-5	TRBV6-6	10	ASTMYQETQY
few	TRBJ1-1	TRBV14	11	ASSADQGAEAF
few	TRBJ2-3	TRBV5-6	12	ASSTGRSTDTQY
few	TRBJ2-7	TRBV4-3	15	ASSQDDRTTRVYEQY
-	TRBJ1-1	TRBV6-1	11	ASTETLNTEAF
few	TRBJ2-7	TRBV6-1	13	ASSEFFAPSYEQY
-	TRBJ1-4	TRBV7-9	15	ASSLTGGAKPNEKLF
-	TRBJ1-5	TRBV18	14	ASSPNRGGSNQPQH
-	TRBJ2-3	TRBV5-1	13	ASSLSQGGGHTQY
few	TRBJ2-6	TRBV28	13	ASSLPRSGANVLT
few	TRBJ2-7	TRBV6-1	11	ASSRLRANEQY
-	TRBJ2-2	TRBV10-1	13	ASSSHFTNTGELF
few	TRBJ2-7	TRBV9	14	ASSVAKTSLSYEQY
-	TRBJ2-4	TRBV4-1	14	ASSQVWDPAKNIQY
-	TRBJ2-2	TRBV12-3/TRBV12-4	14	ASSTIGRGKGGELF